The rows below give T cell receptor beta chains drawn from one sample of a study of identical twins. One entry per CDR3 protein, called by TCRdb with MiXCR from the 5' RACE reads. Among some 500,000 distinct CDR3 sequences, about 20% were seen once, and the ten largest hold about 0.91%. This same sample was also taken into another study, of T cells expressing NK-cell markers.

Sequenced: CD4+ T cells sorted from blood. Receptor source: a woman younger than 30 in good health. Both conserved end residues are part of each CDR3.

>TRBV9
CASSPARRPYTANTGELFF
>TRBV5-1
CASSLSSVGTGELFF
>TRBV12-3/TRBV12-4
CASSLGGTQPQHF
>TRBV6-2/TRBV6-3
CASSHGQGVSQPQHF
>TRBV6-1
CASSAPGTSGRDTQYF
>TRBV20-1
CSSISGPPYEQYF
>TRBV7-2
CASSFHNTGELFF
>TRBV20-1
CSARGTTRGEQFF
>TRBV9
CASSVQGSTYEQYF
>TRBV7-6
CASSLGWGTGQPQHF
>TRBV5-1
CASSSTISGNTIYF
>TRBV29-1
CSVINTRGGLNEQFF
>TRBV7-2
CASSLSERGTQYF
>TRBV9
CASSVREGEGVGEAFF
>TRBV10-3
CAISERLLQETQYF
>TRBV5-1
CASSNEGGDTDTQYF
>TRBV24-1
CATRGEDTQYF
>TRBV6-2/TRBV6-3
CASSPTGSQPQHF
>TRBV20-1
CSTVAGGGTDTQYF
>TRBV7-9
CASSSHSAGELFF
>TRBV4-1
CASGQPSGNTIYF
>TRBV2
CASIYGTEDYEQYF
>TRBV6-5
CASSYEGGYTF
>TRBV18
CASSFPREPHEQYF
>TRBV20-1
CSATRDRGVDEQFF
>TRBV12-3/TRBV12-4
CASNRGQGMNSPLHF
>TRBV5-1
CASRSRRVGDHSETQYF
>TRBV18
CASSPELESDEQFF
>TRBV7-9
CASSSGGANTEAFF
>TRBV11-3
CASSPRSQGANNEQFF
>TRBV7-2
CASSLQASSQETQYF
>TRBV7-9
CATPKQGDYGYTF
>TRBV11-2
CASSSIGGNRSSYEQYF
>TRBV5-8
CASSLRQGAAYNEQFF
>TRBV3-1
CASSQEGAGANVLTF
>TRBV4-3
CASSLKYGSNQPQHF
>TRBV6-2/TRBV6-3
CASSYSRFKGEADYEQYF
>TRBV5-5
CASRQEPGTDTQYF
>TRBV20-1
CSATGTQETQYF
>TRBV3-1
CASSQNIKEELFF
>TRBV20-1
CSARDFQQNYNEQFF
>TRBV6-8
CASSYGLTKVWTSGVSGNEQFF
>TRBV20-1
CSASQGLAGGDTQYF
>TRBV20-1
CSARLLAGGTGTQYF
>TRBV18
CASSRDRGGEQFF
>TRBV29-1
CSVGWGTYEQYF
>TRBV20-1
CSAPTRQGSGSYNSPLHF
>TRBV12-3/TRBV12-4
CASSFWTNTGELFF
>TRBV6-5
CASSYSSGVPNEQFF
>TRBV20-1
CSAREAPIQYF
>TRBV9
CASKGGDYGYTF
>TRBV25-1
CASSPPGQGRVWRYNEQFF
>TRBV20-1
CSGIRRVGDTQYF
>TRBV20-1
CSAKRPAGDYTF
>TRBV20-1
CSAREETEAFF
>TRBV5-1
CASSGDRGTNTGELFF
>TRBV6-5
CASSYNSGAGNTIYF